This T cell receptor (beta chain) was identified in a study of OX40 agonist ivuxolimab in advanced cancers. Study-level information: Patients received ivuxolimab, an agonistic anti-OX40 (CD134) antibody. Patients were infused with ivuxolimab every 2 weeks at 0.01 to 10 mg/kg. Study-level results: No antigen was identified for the clonally expanded peripheral T cells.

V lost 1 base and J lost 2, with 12 bases in between. Looked up from germline, CDR1 is LNHNV and CDR2 is YYDKDF (reference sequence). This CDR3 has 15 residues. Method: immunoSEQ multiplex PCR; TCRdb's copy keeps in-frame clones and lacks some. Of 100,000 to 110,000 clones in the sample, 89% were seen once. Concerning this clone: Its antigen remains unidentified.

The starting material was CD4+ or CD8+ T cells sorted from blood, obtained in a trial of the OX40 agonist ivuxolimab. The sequence was collected from an adult with an advanced solid tumor such as melanoma, head and neck, liver or kidney cancer. The gene calls are TRBV15 and TRBJ2-7; possibly TRBD1 or TRBD2 for D (5 bases each). This CDR3 is CATSRGYGGTYEQYF. CDR3 in DNA: TGTGCCACCAGCAGAGGGTATGGGGGAACCTACGAGCAGTACTTC.